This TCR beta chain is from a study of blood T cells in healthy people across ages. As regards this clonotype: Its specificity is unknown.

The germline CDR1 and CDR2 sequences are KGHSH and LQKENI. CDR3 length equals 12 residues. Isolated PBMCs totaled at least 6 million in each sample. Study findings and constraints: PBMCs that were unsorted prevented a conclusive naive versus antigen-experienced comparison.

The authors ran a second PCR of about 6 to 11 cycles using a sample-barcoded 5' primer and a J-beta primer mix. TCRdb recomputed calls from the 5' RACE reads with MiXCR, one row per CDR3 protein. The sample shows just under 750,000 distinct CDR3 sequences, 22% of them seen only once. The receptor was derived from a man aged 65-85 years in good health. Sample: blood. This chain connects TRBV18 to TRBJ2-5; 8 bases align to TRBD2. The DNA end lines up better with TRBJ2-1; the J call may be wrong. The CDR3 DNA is TGTGCCAGCTCACTCGTAGCGGGGCCTCAGTTCTTC. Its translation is CASSLVAGPQFF.